The clone carrying this T cell receptor (beta chain) has more than one count but fewer than ten. What it binds is not known. Via MiXCR, TCRdb re-called the reads, giving one row per CDR3 protein. The sample carries about 830,000 distinct CDR3 sequences, 32% recorded once. The data were taken from a study of T cell repertoires in cytomegalovirus infection. Turning to the study itself: Peptides in the study included HLA-C-restricted and HLA-B-restricted CMV epitopes. A matching HLA type, together with CMV infection, was signaled by public TCR beta signatures.

V lost 2 bases and J lost 5, with 13 bases in between. Germline lookup yields CDR1 MNHNS and CDR2 SASEGT. The CDR3 has 14 residues. This clonotype was sampled from a human donor in good health (CMV status not recorded). Some clones in this sample may be carry-over from other donors' samples. This chain joins TRBV6-1 and TRBJ2-7, with D perhaps being TRBD1 or TRBD2 (5 bases each). This specimen consisted of cultured CD8+ T cells from PBMCs, obtained from culture after CMV antigen stimulation. CDR3 DNA sequence: TGTGCCAGCAGTGAAACGTGGGGGAACGACGAGCAGTACTTC. Translation gives CASSETWGNDEQYF.